A single TCR beta chain is shown here with its context. Its antigen is undetermined. The data belong to a study of T cell repertoires in cytomegalovirus infection. Findings and limits, study-wide: There were HLA-C-restricted CMV-specific TCR beta clonotypes dominating the ex vivo response.

TCRdb used MiXCR to reprocess the reads, holding one entry per CDR3 protein. The sample consists of about 830,000 distinct CDR3 sequences, approximately 32% of them appearing once. The CDR3 covers 16 residues. Germline loops: CDR1 LGHNA, CDR2 YNFKEQ. With 0 bases removed from V and 9 bases from J, the gap between germline ends came to 15 bases. Sequenced material: cultured CD8+ T cells from PBMCs, taken from culture after CMV antigen stimulation. This clonotype was obtained from a human donor in good health (CMV status not recorded). Some clones in this sample may be carry-over from other donors' samples. This chain links TRBV4-2 with TRBJ1-6, with D perhaps matching TRBD1 (6 bases). The CDR3 bases are TGTGCCAGCAGCCAAGATTGGACAGCCATGCTTTCACCCCTCCACTTT. Protein product: CASSQDWTAMLSPLHF.